The 27 T cell receptor beta chains listed next were all sequenced from one sample in a study of CD8 T cells in Susac syndrome. Random hexamers served to reverse transcribe roughly 0.45 to 1 ug RNA. TCRdb redid the calling of the immunoSEQ multiplex PCR reads with MiXCR, one entry per CDR3 protein. The data hold around 170,000 distinct CDR3 sequences, with around 95% observed a single time. The sample comprised CD4+ T cells from PBMCs. All receptors come from a human donor with Susac syndrome.

V and J are TRBV14 and TRBJ1-5; D may be TRBD1 (6 bases). Trimming shortened V by 3 bases and J by 14 bases, and 14 bases separated the two germline ends. This CDR3 has 12 residues. Germline values: CDR1 SGHDN, CDR2 FVKESK. Here the CDR3 DNA reads TGTGCCAGCAGCCAGCGAGACCAGGGGAAGCATTTT. Protein product: CASSQRDQGKHF.

This clonotype appeared a single time. The CDR3 loop reads CASSQGTGEDSNQPQHF. The CDR3 nucleotides read TGCGCCAGCAGCCAAGGCACCGGGGAAGATAGCAATCAGCCCCAGCATTTT. The rearrangement links TRBV4-1 to TRBJ1-5, with no clear D. Deletions cut 1 base from V and 0 bases from J, with 13 bases between. CDR1 is MGHRA, CDR2 YSYEKL, per germline. The CDR3 covers 17 residues.

The J gene is TRBJ1-5, the V gene TRBV11-2; TRBD1 matches at 8 bases. The CDR3 spans 17 residues. Germline-derived CDR1 and CDR2 are SGHAT and FQNNGV. After removal of 5 bases from V and 2 bases from J, the junction contained 11 bases not matched to a gene. CDR3 nucleotide sequence: TGTGCCAGCAGCGGGGTTCAGGGGGCTAAGGGCAATCAGCCCCAGCATTTT. Residues: CASSGVQGAKGNQPQHF.

V and J are TRBV7-9 and TRBJ1-2, with 9 bases identical to TRBD1. CDR1 and CDR2 from the germline V gene are SEHNR and FQNEAQ (reference sequence). CDR3 size: 16 residues. J lost 5 bases, V lost 1 base, and 8 bases had no gene match. CDR3: CASSLGGDRALYGYTF. In nucleotides, the CDR3 is TGTGCCAGCAGCTTAGGTGGGGACAGGGCTTTGTATGGCTACACCTTC.

V gene TRBV6-5 combines with J gene TRBJ2-7; 13 bases are a match to TRBD2. V was clipped by 3 bases and J by 7 bases; unmatched bases: 18. Germline-derived CDR1 and CDR2 are MNHEY and SVGAGI. The CDR3 is made up of 19 amino acids. CDR3 DNA: TGTGCCAGCAGTTATGTACAAGGCAGCTCGACTAGCGGGGGGCAAGAGCAGTACTTC. Protein product: CASSYVQGSSTSGGQEQYF.

The V gene is TRBV28, the J gene TRBJ2-5; 7 bases align to TRBD2. The ends lost 0 bases at V and 4 bases at J; junction bases unmatched: 8. CDR1 and CDR2 (germline): MDHEN, SYDVKM. The CDR3 runs 16 residues. The CDR3 reads CASSLWDGGKGETQYF. CDR3 coding DNA: TGTGCCAGCAGTTTATGGGACGGGGGGAAAGGAGAGACCCAGTACTTC.

The V gene is TRBV20-1, the J gene TRBJ2-7; 7 nucleotides align to TRBD1. The CDR3 runs 14 residues. V was pared by 4 bases and J by 2 bases, with 8 bases of the junction left unmatched. In germline, CDR1 is DFQATT, CDR2 SNEGSKA (reference sequence). The CDR3 spells CSATRDREPYEQYF. In DNA form, the CDR3 reads TGCAGTGCTACCCGCGACAGGGAGCCCTACGAGCAGTACTTC.

This clonotype was counted once. The chain uses TRBV29-1 and TRBJ2-1; D not resolved. V shed 4 bases and J shed 8 bases, with 18 bases lying between them. Germline assignment: CDR1 SQVTM and CDR2 ANQGSEA. The CDR3 has 14 residues. For the CDR3, the DNA is TGCAGCGTTGCCCCTCCTAGATCCTTGGATGAGCAGTTCTTC. Its translation is CSVAPPRSLDEQFF.

V is TRBV30 and J is TRBJ2-7; perhaps TRBD2 as D (5 bases). V shed 1 base and J shed 0 bases, with 7 bases lying between them. This CDR3 has 13 amino acids. Germline V gives CDR1 GTSNPN, CDR2 SVGIG (reference sequence). The CDR3 coding sequence is TGTGCCTGGAGTGCTAGCTTCTCCTACGAGCAGTACTTC. The encoded protein is CAWSASFSYEQYF.

This chain links TRBV5-6 with TRBJ1-5; the D is unclear. This CDR3 is built from 12 residues. V was cut by 7 bases and J by 7 bases, with 12 bases left in between. Germline CDR1 SGHDT, CDR2 YYEEEE. For the CDR3, the DNA is TGTGCCAGCCCCGCCGGGCGGCAGCCCCAGCATTTT. Translating gives CASPAGRQPQHF.

This sequence joins TRBV11-1 and TRBJ2-6, with 7 bases matching TRBD1. The CDR3 has 13 amino acids. Germline V CDR1 and CDR2: SGHAT, FQDESV (reference sequence). Trimming removed 5 bases from V and 12 bases from J; junction bases left unmatched: 7. In DNA, the CDR3 is TGTGCCAGCAGCGACCGGACAGGAATCGTCCTGACTTTC. This translates into CASSDRTGIVLTF.

The chain links TRBV9 to TRBJ2-5; D may be TRBD1 (6 bases). Trimming shortened V by 4 bases and J by 3 bases, and 10 bases separated the two germline ends. The CDR3 consists of 13 residues. Germline values: CDR1 SGDLS, CDR2 YYNGEE. The CDR3: CASSLRTEETQYF. Written as DNA, the CDR3 is TGTGCCAGCAGCCTTCGGACAGAAGAGACCCAGTACTTC.

The chain is built from TRBV29-1 and TRBJ1-1; 7 nucleotides match TRBD1. Per germline, CDR1 SQVTM and CDR2 ANQGSEA. Losses at the gene ends were 3 bases for V and 0 bases for J; bases not matched to a gene: 4. The CDR3 is 14 amino acids. The CDR3 here is CSVDPTGMNTEAFF. For the CDR3, the DNA is TGCAGCGTTGACCCGACAGGGATGAACACTGAAGCTTTCTTT.

The V call is TRBV6-5, the J call TRBJ2-1, with 9 bases aligning to TRBD2. This CDR3 is 15 amino acids long. Germline values: CDR1 MNHEY, CDR2 SVGAGI. Trimming cost V 6 bases and J 15 bases; bases outside gene matches: 18. As DNA, the CDR3 is TGTGCCAGCAGCCCCGTACTTAACTCCGGGACTAGCACGTTCTTC. It yields the protein CASSPVLNSGTSTFF.

This chain connects TRBV11-3 to TRBJ2-1; 9 positions match TRBD2. V was pared by 1 base and J by 7 bases, with 5 bases of the junction left unmatched. CDR3 length: 15 amino acids. Germline assignment: CDR1 SGHNT and CDR2 YENEEA. The CDR3 loop is CASSLGGGAGNEQFF. In DNA, the CDR3 is TGTGCCAGCAGCTTAGGCGGGGGGGCAGGGAATGAGCAGTTCTTC. The variable domain in full, with the rest retrieved from reference TRBV11-3 and TRBJ2-1, is EAGVVQSPRYKIIEKKQPVAFWCNPISGHNTLYWYLQNLGQGPELLIRYENEEAVDDSQLPKDRFSAERLKGVDSTLKIQPAELGDSAVYLCASSLGGGAGNEQFFGPGTRLTVL.

This clonotype occurred once. This chain joins TRBV12-3 or TRBV12-4 and TRBJ2-7, with 8 positions matching TRBD1. V lost 6 bases, J lost 5 bases, and 12 bases stayed unmatched. The CDR3 length is 15 residues. The CDR3 DNA reads TGTGCCAGCAGGGGTTTCGCGACAGGGGTGGACGAGCAGTACTTC. Protein sequence: CASRGFATGVDEQYF.

This rearrangement joins TRBV7-9 to TRBJ2-1, with 9 bases aligning to TRBD2. Trimming took 5 bases from V and 6 from J; bases not matched to a gene: 8. The germline V gene has CDR1 SEHNR and CDR2 FQNEAQ (reference sequence). The CDR3 runs to 15 residues. Written as DNA, the CDR3 is TGTGCCAGCAGCCCCTCGGGACTAGCCCGCAATGAGCAGTTCTTC. Encoded protein: CASSPSGLARNEQFF.

The rearrangement links TRBV30 to TRBJ1-4; maybe TRBD1 (5 bases). The V gene's germline CDR1 is GTSNPN and CDR2 SVGIG (reference sequence). This CDR3 is built from 15 residues. The V gene lost 2 bases and the J gene lost 2 bases, with 12 bases spanning the gap. CDR3 DNA sequence: TGTGCCTGGAGTCCTCGGCGGGGGACTAATGAAAAACTGTTTTTT. This gives the protein CAWSPRRGTNEKLFF.

The chain combines TRBV20-1 with TRBJ1-1; D call uncertain. The CDR3 totals 13 residues. Trimming removed 2 bases from V and 1 base from J, with 8 bases in between. The germline V gene has CDR1 DFQATT and CDR2 SNEGSKA (reference sequence). CDR3 residues: CSARLDQNTEAFF. The CDR3, as DNA: TGCAGTGCTAGACTTGACCAGAACACTGAAGCTTTCTTT.

V and J are TRBV30 and TRBJ2-3, with 13 positions matching TRBD2. Losses at the gene ends were 3 bases for V and 5 bases for J; bases not matched to a gene: 8. There are 16 residues in the CDR3. Per germline, CDR1 GTSNPN and CDR2 SVGIG (reference sequence). CDR3 sequence: CAWSQLAGGPEDTQYF. The CDR3 DNA reads as TGTGCCTGGAGCCAACTAGCGGGGGGGCCGGAAGATACGCAGTATTTT.

The chain carries TRBV3-1 and TRBJ2-2; possibly TRBD2 for D (5 bases). V was cut by 4 bases and J by 5 bases, with 17 bases left in between. The CDR3 covers 16 residues. Germline V gene sequence: CDR1 LGHDT, CDR2 YNNKEL (reference sequence). This CDR3 is CASSPPRGLGTGELFF. CDR3 DNA sequence: TGTGCCAGCAGCCCGCCCCGGGGTCTGGGGACCGGGGAGCTGTTTTTT. The full variable domain, in which reference TRBV3-1 and TRBJ2-2 provide the parts outside the CDR3, is DTAVSQTPKYLVTQMGNDKSIKCEQNLGHDTMYWYKQDSKKFLKIMFSYNNKELIINETVPNRFSPKSPDKAHLNLHINSLELGDSAVYFCASSPPRGLGTGELFFGEGSRLTVL.

This sequence joins TRBV29-1 and TRBJ1-2; 7 bases map to TRBD1. The CDR3 contains 16 residues. The germline gives CDR1 SQVTM, CDR2 ANQGSEA. The J segment lost 0 bases and the V segment lost 8 bases, leaving 15 bases of the junction unmatched. CDR3 residues: CSFHHTGAPTNYGYTF. The CDR3, as DNA: TGCAGCTTCCACCATACAGGGGCGCCTACTAACTATGGCTACACCTTC.

CDR3 in DNA: TGCAGTGCTAGGGACAGGAAAAATCAGCCCCAGCATTTT. It is translated as CSARDRKNQPQHF. The rearrangement uses TRBV20-1 and TRBJ1-5, with 7 positions matching TRBD1. The junction had 3 bases not matched to a gene; V was cut back by 3 bases and J by 4 bases. This CDR3 comprises 13 residues. The germline gives CDR1 DFQATT, CDR2 SNEGSKA (reference sequence).

CDR3 region: CASSRPSSGGSYEQYF. CDR3 DNA: TGTGCCAGCAGCAGGCCCTCTAGCGGGGGATCCTACGAGCAGTACTTC. The chain joins TRBV3-1 to TRBJ2-7; 10 nucleotides match TRBD2. The V gene's germline CDR1 is LGHDT and CDR2 YNNKEL (reference sequence). The CDR3 spans 16 residues. V was clipped by 5 bases and J by 1 base; unmatched bases: 8.

The chain couples TRBV11-2 to TRBJ2-4; D perhaps matches TRBD1 (5 bases). CDR3 length equals 13 residues. In germline, CDR1 is SGHAT, CDR2 FQNNGV. With 5 bases removed from V and 2 bases from J, the gap between germline ends came to 7 bases. CDR3 nucleotides: TGTGCCAGCAGCGCAGGGTCCAAAAACATTCAGTACTTC. The encoded protein is CASSAGSKNIQYF.

This chain connects TRBV5-1 to TRBJ2-5; 8 bases agree with TRBD1. The germline V gene encodes CDR1 SGHRS and CDR2 YFSETQ. V was clipped by 3 bases and J by 5 bases; unmatched bases: 12. There are 16 residues in the CDR3. The CDR3 here is CASSSAPTGGRETQYF. CDR3 in DNA: TGCGCCAGCAGCTCCGCACCTACAGGGGGGCGGGAGACCCAGTACTTC. Filled out from reference TRBV5-1 and TRBJ2-5, the complete variable domain reads KAGVTQTPRYLIKTRGQQVTLSCSPISGHRSVSWYQQTPGQGLQFLFEYFSETQRNKGNFPGRFSGRQFSNSRSEMNVSTLELGDSALYLCASSSAPTGGRETQYFGPGTRLLVL.

This clonotype is a singleton in its sample. The CDR3 is CASSEVGVTNEKLFF. In DNA, the CDR3 is TGTGCCAGCAGTGAAGTGGGTGTAACTAATGAAAAACTGTTTTTT. V is TRBV6-1 and J is TRBJ1-4; D call uncertain. The CDR3 is 15 amino acids. CDR1 and CDR2 (germline): MNHNS, SASEGT. The V end lost 1 base, the J end lost 1 base, and 7 bases lay between the germline ends.